The TCR beta chain described here comes from a study of CD8 T cells in ankylosing spondylitis. Study results and caveats: Reportedly, disease-linked clones are significantly enriched in ankylosing spondylitis patients' matched synovial fluid. Before this, some motif variants had been reported in reactive arthritis synovial fluid and blood. Disease-linked clones proved CD8+ and comparatively uncommon in peripheral blood. Roughly eight highly homologous variants formed a TCR beta motif that appeared characteristic of ankylosing spondylitis blood.

The CDR3 totals 13 residues. V was cut by 4 bases and J by 4 bases, with 8 bases left in between. Germline CDR1 LNHNV, CDR2 YYDKDF (reference sequence). TCRdb re-called the 5' RACE reads through MiXCR, storing one row per CDR3 protein. Of 310,000 or so distinct CDR3 sequences detected, 15% to 20% appear once; the ten largest clones hold less than 9%. This clonotype has a handful of counts. Its matching antigen is unknown. Input material: blood, either unsorted or a sorted T cell fraction (not recorded which). V gene TRBV15 combines with J gene TRBJ1-5; no clear D gene. The receptor was isolated from a male donor with ankylosing spondylitis or in good health (not recorded which). Written as DNA, the CDR3 is TGTGCCACCAGCACCGCAGCAAATCAGCCCCAGCATTTT. Protein product: CATSTAANQPQHF.